This T cell receptor beta chain was captured by sequencing in a study of control samples from healthy donors and cancer patients. The CDR3 runs to 14 residues. CDR1 KGHDR and CDR2 SFDVKD come from the germline V gene. The V segment lost 4 bases and the J segment 12 bases; nucleotides outside the gene matches: 10. Produced via immunoSEQ multiplex PCR; TCRdb's table is partial and in-frame only. The profile shows 70,000 or so clones, about nine tenths of them singletons. J is TRBJ2-1 and V is TRBV24-1, with 8 positions matching TRBD1. Sequencing was done on a sample of PBMCs. The sequence came from a man aged 55 to 70 with lung cancer. CDR3 bases: TGTGCCACCAGTGAGGGACAGGTAGGGGATGGGCAGTTCTTC. This gives the protein CATSEGQVGDGQFF.